These 10 T cell receptor beta chains share one sample of origin, sequenced in a study of blood T cell repertoires in COVID-19. The protocol was immunoSEQ multiplex PCR, while the TCRdb copy is restricted to in-frame clones and leaves out a portion. Altogether about 57,000 clones are present, about four fifths being singletons, with the ten largest covering approximately 4%. The sample comprised PBMCs or T cells enriched from blood (not recorded which). The receptors come from a woman in her 40s with acute COVID-19.

This sequence joins TRBV3-1 (or the pseudogene TRBV3-2) and TRBJ2-5; 7 nucleotides line up with TRBD1. CDR3 length equals 14 residues. Germline-derived CDR1 and CDR2 are LGHDT and YNNKEL (reference sequence). J gave up 3 bases and V 3 bases, and 4 bases lay outside the gene matches. As DNA, the CDR3 is TGTGCCAGCAGCCACAACAGGGGCGAAGAGACCCAGTACTTC. Its protein product is CASSHNRGEETQYF.

This clone has a count of ten or more. The rearrangement links TRBV28 to TRBJ2-3; 7 bases line up with TRBD1. The CDR3 sequence is 13 residues long. Germline V gene data show CDR1 as MDHEN and CDR2 as SYDVKM. Germline trimming cut 9 bases from V and 0 bases from J; bases unmatched to any gene: 3. CDR3 nucleotides: TGTGCCAGTGGGACAGAAAGCACAGATACGCAGTATTTT. It codes for CASGTESTDTQYF. Full variable domain (missing parts from reference TRBV28 and TRBJ2-3): DVKVTQSSRYLVKRTGEKVFLECVQDMDHENMFWYRQDPGLGLRLIYFSYDVKMKEKGDIPEGYSVSREKKERFSLILESASTNQTSMYLCASGTESTDTQYFGPGTRLTVL.

This clone showed up just once. The genes are TRBV19 and TRBJ1-4; 8 positions match TRBD1. This CDR3 region has 14 residues. Germline-derived CDR1 and CDR2 are LNHDA and SQIVND (reference sequence). The junction had 7 bases not matched to a gene; V was cut back by 5 bases and J by 8 bases. CDR3 bases: TGTGCCAGTAGTGTGGACAGGGTAGAAGAAAAACTGTTTTTT. Protein sequence: CASSVDRVEEKLFF.

The J gene is TRBJ2-5, the V gene TRBV27, with a weak D call TRBD2 (6 bases). V was pared by 5 bases and J by 5 bases, with 18 bases between. Germline loops: CDR1 MNHEY, CDR2 SMNVEV (reference sequence). There are 15 residues in the CDR3. For the CDR3, the DNA is TGTGCCAGCAGTCCGAACGCGGCGGGGCCCGAGACCCAGTACTTC. Amino acid sequence: CASSPNAAGPETQYF.

The chain links TRBV11-2 to TRBJ1-6; D unresolved. Germline CDR1 and CDR2: SGHAT and FQNNGV. The V end lost 4 bases, the J end lost 8 bases, and 9 bases lay between the germline ends. The CDR3 length is 13 residues. DNA for the CDR3: TGTGCCAGCAGCTCAGCCAGGTATTCACCCCTCCACTTT. The encoded protein is CASSSARYSPLHF.

The chain uses TRBV10-2 and TRBJ1-1, with TRBD1 matching over 9 bases. Trimming removed 6 bases from V and 3 bases from J; junction bases left unmatched: 8. The CDR3 extends over 15 amino acids. Germline CDR1 and CDR2: WSHSY and SAAADI. The CDR3 here is CASSTGGVRDTEAFF. For the CDR3, the DNA is TGCGCCAGCAGCACAGGGGGCGTTCGGGACACTGAAGCTTTCTTT.

This chain joins TRBV29-1 and TRBJ2-7; D perhaps matches TRBD2 (7 bases). This CDR3 spans 14 amino acids. Germline values: CDR1 SQVTM, CDR2 ANQGSEA. V was cut by 6 bases and J by 6 bases, with 21 bases left in between. The DNA of the CDR3 is TGCAGCGTCCTAGGCGGGGGCTTCGTGCTCGAGCAGTACTTC. Its translation: CSVLGGGFVLEQYF.

The chain has TRBV24-1 and TRBJ1-3, with no clear D. V was shortened by 0 bases and J by 9 bases, with 11 bases between the two germline ends. From germline, CDR1 is KGHDR and CDR2 SFDVKD. The CDR3 consists of 14 residues. The CDR3 is CATSDLGSGGTIYF. The CDR3 DNA follows: TGTGCCACCAGTGATTTGGGCTCAGGAGGCACCATATATTTT.

Concerning this clone: The sample holds other DNA sequences that translate to the same CDR3. The chain is built from TRBV27 and TRBJ2-2; maybe TRBD1 (7 bases). The CDR3 runs to 15 residues. Trimming left V 3 bases short and J 5 bases short, with 13 bases between. CDR1 MNHEY and CDR2 SMNVEV come from the germline V gene (reference sequence). CDR3 coding DNA: TGTGCCAGCAGTTTTGGGCAGGGGGGAACCGGGGAGCTGTTTTTT. As protein: CASSFGQGGTGELFF.

The gene calls are TRBV7-3 and TRBJ1-6; tentatively, D is TRBD1 (5 bases). The V and J ends lost 5 bases and 7 bases respectively, with 12 bases between them. There are 14 residues in the CDR3. Per the germline V gene, CDR1 is SGHTA and CDR2 is FQGTGA. CDR3 nucleotides: TGTGCCAGCAGCCCAGACAGTAAGAATTCACCCCTCCACTTT. Protein: CASSPDSKNSPLHF.